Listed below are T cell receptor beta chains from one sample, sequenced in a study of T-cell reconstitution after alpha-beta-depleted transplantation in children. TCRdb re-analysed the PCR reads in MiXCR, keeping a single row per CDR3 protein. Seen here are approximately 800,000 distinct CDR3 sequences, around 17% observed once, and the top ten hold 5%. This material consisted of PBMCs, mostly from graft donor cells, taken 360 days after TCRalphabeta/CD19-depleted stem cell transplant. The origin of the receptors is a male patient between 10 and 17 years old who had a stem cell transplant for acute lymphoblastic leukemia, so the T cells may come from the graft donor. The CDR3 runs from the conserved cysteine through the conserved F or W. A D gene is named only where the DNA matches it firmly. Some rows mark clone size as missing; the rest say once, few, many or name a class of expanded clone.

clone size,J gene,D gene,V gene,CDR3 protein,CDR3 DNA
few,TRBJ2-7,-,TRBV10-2,CASRSNYEQYF,TGCGCCAGCAGGAGTAACTACGAGCAGTACTTC
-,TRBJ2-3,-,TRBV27,CASSFRGRGTDTQYF,TGTGCCAGCAGTTTTCGTGGGCGGGGCACAGATACGCAGTATTTT
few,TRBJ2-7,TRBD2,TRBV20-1,CSASYSSGTSVLEQYF,TGCAGTGCTAGTTACTCTAGCGGGACCTCCGTATTGGAGCAGTACTTC
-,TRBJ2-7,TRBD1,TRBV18,CASSPFGQGSTYEQYF,TGTGCCAGCTCACCATTCGGACAGGGGTCCACCTACGAGCAGTACTTC
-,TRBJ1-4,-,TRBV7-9,CASSDRPYGTNEKLFF,TGTGCCAGCAGCGACCGCCCCTACGGGACTAATGAAAAACTGTTTTTT
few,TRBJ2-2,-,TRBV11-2,CASSSLERYTGELFF,TGTGCCAGCAGCTCTCTCGAGCGGTACACCGGGGAGCTGTTTTTT
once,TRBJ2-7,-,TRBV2,CASSLEKDRFYEQYF,TGTGCCAGCAGCCTCGAGAAGGACAGATTCTACGAGCAGTACTTC
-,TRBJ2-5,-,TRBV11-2,CASRVTGGKTQYF,TGTGCCAGCAGGGTTACGGGCGGAAAGACCCAGTACTTC
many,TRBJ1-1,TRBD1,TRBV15,CATSTFRDSGSEAFF,TGTGCCACCAGCACCTTCAGGGACAGCGGCTCTGAAGCTTTCTTT
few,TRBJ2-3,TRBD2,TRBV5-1,CASSLHLSGSADTQYF,TGCGCCAGCAGCTTACACTTAAGCGGGAGTGCAGATACGCAGTATTTT
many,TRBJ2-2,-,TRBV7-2,CASSFLKPNTGELFF,TGTGCCAGCAGCTTCCTCAAACCTAACACCGGGGAGCTGTTTTTT
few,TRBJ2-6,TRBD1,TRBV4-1,CASSQDRDREPWGANVLTF,TGCGCCAGCAGCCAAGACCGGGACAGGGAACCCTGGGGGGCCAACGTCCTGACTTTC
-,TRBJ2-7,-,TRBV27,CASSFRSIGEQYF,TGTGCCAGCAGTTTTCGTTCCATAGGCGAGCAGTACTTC
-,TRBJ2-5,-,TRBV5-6,CASTRGTYQETQYF,TGTGCCAGCACCCGAGGGACTTACCAAGAGACCCAGTACTTC
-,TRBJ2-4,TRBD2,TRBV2,CTSCLFPTSGQSKNIQYF,TGTACCAGCTGCCTCTTTCCCACTAGCGGGCAATCCAAAAACATTCAGTACTTC
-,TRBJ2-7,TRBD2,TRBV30,CAWETSGRGIEQYF,TGTGCCTGGGAGACTAGCGGGAGGGGGATCGAGCAGTACTTC
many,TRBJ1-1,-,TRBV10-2,CASHRRVNTEAFF,TGCGCCAGCCACCGGAGGGTGAACACTGAAGCTTTCTTT
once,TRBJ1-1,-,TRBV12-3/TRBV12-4,CASIADAGRNTEAFF,TGTGCCAGCATCGCGGACGCCGGCAGGAACACTGAAGCTTTCTTT
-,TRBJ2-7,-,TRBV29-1,CSVDQGSFSYEQYF,TGCAGCGTTGACCAGGGTTCCTTCTCCTACGAGCAGTACTTC
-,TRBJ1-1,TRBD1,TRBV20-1,CSAADRGTEAFF,TGCAGTGCCGCGGACAGGGGCACTGAAGCTTTCTTT
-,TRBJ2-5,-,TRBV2,CASSKGLAGGGKETQYF,TGTGCCAGCAGTAAAGGGTTGGCAGGGGGAGGGAAAGAGACCCAGTACTTC
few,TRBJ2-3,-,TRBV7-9,CASSPTWDFTDTQYF,TGTGCCAGCAGCCCAACGTGGGACTTCACAGATACGCAGTATTTT
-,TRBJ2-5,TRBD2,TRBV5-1,CATSFLAGKGETQYF,TGCGCCACCAGCTTTCTAGCGGGGAAGGGTGAGACCCAGTACTTC
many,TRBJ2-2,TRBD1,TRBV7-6,CASSQGALGYTGELFF,TGTGCCAGCAGCCAGGGGGCATTGGGTTACACCGGGGAGCTGTTTTTT
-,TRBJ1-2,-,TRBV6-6,CASFNGGYTF,TGTGCCAGCTTTAACGGGGGCTACACCTTC
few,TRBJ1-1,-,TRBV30,CAWSRTLNTEAFF,TGTGCCTGGAGTCGTACACTGAACACTGAAGCTTTCTTT
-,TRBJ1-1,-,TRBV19,CASSIDRRENTEAFF,TGTGCCAGTAGTATAGATCGCCGGGAGAACACTGAAGCTTTCTTT
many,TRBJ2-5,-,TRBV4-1,CASSHISQGRETQYF,TGCGCCAGCAGCCATATATCCCAGGGTAGAGAGACCCAGTACTTC
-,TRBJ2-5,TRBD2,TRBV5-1,CASSPGGTSVSQETQYF,TGCGCCAGCAGCCCTGGCGGGACTAGCGTTTCACAAGAGACCCAGTACTTC
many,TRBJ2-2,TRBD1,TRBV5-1,CASSLQGVYTGELFF,TGCGCCAGCAGCTTACAGGGGGTGTACACCGGGGAGCTGTTTTTT
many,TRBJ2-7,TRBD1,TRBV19,CASRKTGSYEQYF,TGTGCCAGTAGGAAGACAGGGAGCTACGAGCAGTACTTC
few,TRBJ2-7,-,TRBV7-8,CASTFTGLEQYF,TGTGCCAGCACCTTCACAGGCCTCGAGCAGTACTTC